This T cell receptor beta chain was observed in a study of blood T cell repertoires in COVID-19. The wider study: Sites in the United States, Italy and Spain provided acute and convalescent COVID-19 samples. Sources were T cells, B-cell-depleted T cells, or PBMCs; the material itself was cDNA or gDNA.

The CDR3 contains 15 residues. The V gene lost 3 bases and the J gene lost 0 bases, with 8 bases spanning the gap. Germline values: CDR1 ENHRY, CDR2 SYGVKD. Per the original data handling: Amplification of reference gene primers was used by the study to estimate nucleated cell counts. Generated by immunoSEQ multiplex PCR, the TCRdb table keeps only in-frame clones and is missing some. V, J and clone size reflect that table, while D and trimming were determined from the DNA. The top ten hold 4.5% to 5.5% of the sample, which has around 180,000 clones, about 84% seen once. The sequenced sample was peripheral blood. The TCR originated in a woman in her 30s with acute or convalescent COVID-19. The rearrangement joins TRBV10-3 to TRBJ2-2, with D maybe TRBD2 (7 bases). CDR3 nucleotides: TGTGCCATCAGTGAAGGGGGGGCGAACACCGGGGAGCTGTTTTTT. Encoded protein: CAISEGGANTGELFF.